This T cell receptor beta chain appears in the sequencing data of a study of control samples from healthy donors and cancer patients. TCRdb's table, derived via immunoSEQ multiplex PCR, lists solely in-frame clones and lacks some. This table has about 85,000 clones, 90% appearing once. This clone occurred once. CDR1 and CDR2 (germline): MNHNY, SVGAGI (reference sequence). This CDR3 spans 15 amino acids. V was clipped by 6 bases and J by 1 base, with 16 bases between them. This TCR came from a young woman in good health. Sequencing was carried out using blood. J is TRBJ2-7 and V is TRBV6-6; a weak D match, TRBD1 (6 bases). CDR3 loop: CASRGDRPSSYEQYF. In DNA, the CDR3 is TGTGCCAGCAGGGGCGACAGGCCCTCATCCTACGAGCAGTACTTC.